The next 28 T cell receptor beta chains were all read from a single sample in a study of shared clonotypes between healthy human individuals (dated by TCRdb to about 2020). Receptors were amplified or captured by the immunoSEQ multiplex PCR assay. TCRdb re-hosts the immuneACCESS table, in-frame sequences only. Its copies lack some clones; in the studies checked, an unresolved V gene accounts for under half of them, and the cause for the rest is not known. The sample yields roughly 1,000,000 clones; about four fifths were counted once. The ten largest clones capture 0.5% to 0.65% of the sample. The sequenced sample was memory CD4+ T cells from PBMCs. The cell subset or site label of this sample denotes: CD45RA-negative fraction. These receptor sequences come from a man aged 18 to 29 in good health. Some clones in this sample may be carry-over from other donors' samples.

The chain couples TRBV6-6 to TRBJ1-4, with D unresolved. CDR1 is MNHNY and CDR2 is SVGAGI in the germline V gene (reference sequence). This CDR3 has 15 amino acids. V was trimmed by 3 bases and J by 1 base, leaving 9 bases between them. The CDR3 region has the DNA TGTGCCAGCAGTTATTACCGGGGAACTAATGAAAAACTGTTTTTT. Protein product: CASSYYRGTNEKLFF.

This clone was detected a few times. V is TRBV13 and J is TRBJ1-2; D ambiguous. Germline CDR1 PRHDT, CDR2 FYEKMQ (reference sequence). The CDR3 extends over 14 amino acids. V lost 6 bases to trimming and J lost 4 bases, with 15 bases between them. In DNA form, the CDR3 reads TGTGCCAGCAGTTCCCTTCCAGGTCTCTATGGCTACACCTTC. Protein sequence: CASSSLPGLYGYTF.

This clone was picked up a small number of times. CDR3 in amino acids: CASRGQVVYGYTF. CDR3 DNA: TGTGCCAGCAGGGGACAGGTCGTCTATGGCTACACCTTC. The chain is built from TRBV2 and TRBJ1-2, with 8 bases fitting TRBD1. CDR1 and CDR2 from the germline V gene are SNHLY and FYNNEI. The CDR3 is 13 residues long. The V gene end was trimmed by 6 bases and the J gene end by 4 bases; junction bases not matched to a gene: 4.

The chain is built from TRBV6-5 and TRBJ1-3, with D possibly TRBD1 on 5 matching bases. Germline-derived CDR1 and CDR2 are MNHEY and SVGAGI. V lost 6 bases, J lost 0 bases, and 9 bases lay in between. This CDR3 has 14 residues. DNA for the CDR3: TGTGCCAGCAGGGGGACTAGCTCTGGAAACACCATATATTTT. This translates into CASRGTSSGNTIYF.

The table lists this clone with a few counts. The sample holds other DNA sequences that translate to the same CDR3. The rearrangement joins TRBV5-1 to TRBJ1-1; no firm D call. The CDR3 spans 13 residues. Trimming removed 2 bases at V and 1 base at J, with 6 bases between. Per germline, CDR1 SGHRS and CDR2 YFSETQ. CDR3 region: CASSLTQNTEAFF. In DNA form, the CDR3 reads TGCGCCAGCAGCTTAACACAGAACACTGAAGCTTTCTTT.

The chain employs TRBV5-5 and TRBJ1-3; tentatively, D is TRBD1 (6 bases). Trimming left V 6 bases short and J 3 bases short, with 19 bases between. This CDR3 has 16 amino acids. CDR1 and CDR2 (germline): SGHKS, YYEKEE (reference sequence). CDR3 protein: CASTTRPGGSGNTIYF. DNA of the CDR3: TGTGCCAGCACGACCCGCCCCGGGGGCAGTGGAAACACCATATATTTT.

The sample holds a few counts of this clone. The CDR3 sequence: CASSPSAGGRETQYF. The CDR3, as DNA: TGTGCCAGCAGCCCAAGTGCGGGAGGGCGGGAGACCCAGTACTTC. The chain joins TRBV11-2 to TRBJ2-5, with 9 bases fitting TRBD2. The CDR3 length is 15 residues. CDR1 and CDR2 from the germline V gene are SGHAT and FQNNGV. Unmatched junction bases numbered 9, after V lost 5 bases and J lost 5 bases.

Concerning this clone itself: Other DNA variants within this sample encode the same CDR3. CDR3 nucleotides: TGTGCCAGCAGTCCCAGACAGGGGTGGAGCAATCAGCCCCAGCATTTT. Its translation is CASSPRQGWSNQPQHF. The chain combines TRBV27 with TRBJ1-5; 8 positions agree with TRBD1. This CDR3 contains 16 residues. V lost 5 bases, J lost 1 base, and 7 bases stayed unmatched. The germline V gene encodes CDR1 MNHEY and CDR2 SMNVEV (reference sequence).

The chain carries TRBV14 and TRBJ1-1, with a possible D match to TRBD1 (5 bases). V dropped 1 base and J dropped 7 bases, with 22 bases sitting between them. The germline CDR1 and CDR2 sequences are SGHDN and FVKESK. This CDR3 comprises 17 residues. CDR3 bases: TGTGCCAGCAGCCAAGGGATGTCTTTGAAAGGGGCCGGTGAAGCTTTCTTT. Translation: CASSQGMSLKGAGEAFF.

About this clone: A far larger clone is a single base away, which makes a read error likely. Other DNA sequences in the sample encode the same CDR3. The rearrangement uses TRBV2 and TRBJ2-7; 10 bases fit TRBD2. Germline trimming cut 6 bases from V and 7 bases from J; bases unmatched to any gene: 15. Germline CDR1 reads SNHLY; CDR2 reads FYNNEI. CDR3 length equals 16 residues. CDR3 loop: CASSPLSGRGTGEQYF. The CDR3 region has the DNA TGTGCCAGCAGCCCCCTCAGCGGGAGGGGGACTGGGGAGCAGTACTTC.

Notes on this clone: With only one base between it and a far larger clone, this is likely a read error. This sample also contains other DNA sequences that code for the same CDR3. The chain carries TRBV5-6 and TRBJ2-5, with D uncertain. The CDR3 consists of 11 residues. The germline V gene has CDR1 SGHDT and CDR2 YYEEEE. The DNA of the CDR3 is TGCGCCAGCAGTTATCTTGGGACCCAGTACTTC. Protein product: CASSYLGTQYF.

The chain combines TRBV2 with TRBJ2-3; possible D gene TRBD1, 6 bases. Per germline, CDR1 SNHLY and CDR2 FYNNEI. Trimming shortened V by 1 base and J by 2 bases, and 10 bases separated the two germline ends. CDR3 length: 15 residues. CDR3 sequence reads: CASSEDRAATDTQYF. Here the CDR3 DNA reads TGTGCCAGCAGTGAAGACAGGGCGGCCACAGATACGCAGTATTTT. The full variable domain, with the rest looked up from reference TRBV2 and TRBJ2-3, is EPEVTQTPSHQVTQMGQEVILRCVPISNHLYFYWYRQILGQKVEFLVSFYNNEISEKSEIFDDQFSVERPDGSNFTLKIRSTKLEDSAMYFCASSEDRAATDTQYFGPGTRLTVL.

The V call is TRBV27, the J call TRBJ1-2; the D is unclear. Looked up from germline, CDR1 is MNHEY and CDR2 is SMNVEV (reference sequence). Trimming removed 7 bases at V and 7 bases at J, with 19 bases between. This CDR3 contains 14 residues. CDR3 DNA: TGTGCCAGCACCTCGTATCCGTCAGGTGGTGGCTACACCTTC. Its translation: CASTSYPSGGGYTF.

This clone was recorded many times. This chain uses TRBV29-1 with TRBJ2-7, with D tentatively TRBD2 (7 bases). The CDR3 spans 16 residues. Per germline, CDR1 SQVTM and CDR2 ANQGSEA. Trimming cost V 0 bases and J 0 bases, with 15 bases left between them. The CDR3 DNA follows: TGCAGCGTTGAAGATGAGAGGGGAGGGGGCTCCTACGAGCAGTACTTC. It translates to CSVEDERGGGSYEQYF.

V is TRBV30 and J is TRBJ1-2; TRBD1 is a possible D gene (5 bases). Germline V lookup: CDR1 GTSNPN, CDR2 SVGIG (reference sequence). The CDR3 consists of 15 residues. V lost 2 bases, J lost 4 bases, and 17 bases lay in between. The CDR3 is CAWSYPGPRVYGYTF. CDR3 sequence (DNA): TGTGCCTGGAGTTATCCGGGACCGAGGGTCTATGGCTACACCTTC.

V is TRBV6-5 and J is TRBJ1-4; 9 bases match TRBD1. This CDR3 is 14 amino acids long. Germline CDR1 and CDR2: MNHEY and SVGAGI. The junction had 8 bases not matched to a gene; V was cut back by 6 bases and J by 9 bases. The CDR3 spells CASRPPGQGQKLFF. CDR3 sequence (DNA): TGTGCCAGCAGACCACCGGGACAGGGCCAAAAACTGTTTTTT.

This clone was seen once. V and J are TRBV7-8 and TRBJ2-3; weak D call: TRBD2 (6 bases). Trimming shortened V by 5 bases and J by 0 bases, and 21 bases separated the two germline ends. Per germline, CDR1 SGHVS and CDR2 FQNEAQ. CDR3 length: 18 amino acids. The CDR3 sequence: CASSLLVGGTLSTDTQYF. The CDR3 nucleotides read TGTGCCAGCAGCCTTTTAGTAGGCGGGACCCTAAGCACAGATACGCAGTATTTT.

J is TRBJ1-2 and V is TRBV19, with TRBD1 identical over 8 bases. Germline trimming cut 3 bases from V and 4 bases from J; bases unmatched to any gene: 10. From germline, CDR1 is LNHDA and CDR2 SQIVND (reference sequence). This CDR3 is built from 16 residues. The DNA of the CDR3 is TGTGCCAGTAGTATTCGCAACAGGGGGAGGTTCTATGGCTACACCTTC. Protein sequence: CASSIRNRGRFYGYTF. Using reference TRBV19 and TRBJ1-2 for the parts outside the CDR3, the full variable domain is DGGITQSPKYLFRKEGQNVTLSCEQNLNHDAMYWYRQDPGQGLRLIYYSQIVNDFQKGDIAEGYSVSREKKESFPLTVTSAQKNPTAFYLCASSIRNRGRFYGYTFGSGTRLTVV.

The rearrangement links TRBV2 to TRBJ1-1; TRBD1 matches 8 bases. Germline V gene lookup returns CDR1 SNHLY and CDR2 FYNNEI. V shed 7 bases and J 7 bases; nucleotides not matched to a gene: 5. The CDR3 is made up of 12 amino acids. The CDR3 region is CASNLGQGEAFF. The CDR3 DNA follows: TGTGCCAGCAACCTCGGACAGGGTGAAGCTTTCTTT.

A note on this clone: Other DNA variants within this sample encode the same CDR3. CDR3 DNA sequence: TGTGCCAGCAGCGTAGAGGCGGGAGGGCCATACGAGCAGTACTTC. This gives the protein CASSVEAGGPYEQYF. This chain links TRBV9 with TRBJ2-7; 9 bases are a match to TRBD2. Looked up from germline, CDR1 is SGDLS and CDR2 is YYNGEE. Losses at the gene ends were 0 bases for V and 4 bases for J; bases not matched to a gene: 5. The CDR3 consists of 15 residues.

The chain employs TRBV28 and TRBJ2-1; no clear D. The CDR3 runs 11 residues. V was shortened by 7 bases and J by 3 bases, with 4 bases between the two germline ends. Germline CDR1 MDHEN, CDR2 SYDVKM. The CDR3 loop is CASMGYNEQFF. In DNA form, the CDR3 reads TGTGCCAGCATGGGCTACAATGAGCAGTTCTTC.

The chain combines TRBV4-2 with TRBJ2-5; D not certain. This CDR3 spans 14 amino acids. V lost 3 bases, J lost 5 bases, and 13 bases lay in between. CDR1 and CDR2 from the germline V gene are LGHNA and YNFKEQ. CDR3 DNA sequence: TGTGCCAGCAGCCATGCATCCGAAGGGGAGACCCAGTACTTC. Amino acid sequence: CASSHASEGETQYF.

CDR3 DNA: TGTGCCAGCAGCACTCGCCCACCGGGACGCGGAACTAATGAAAAACTGTTTTTT. Amino acid sequence: CASSTRPPGRGTNEKLFF. This rearrangement joins TRBV7-9 to TRBJ1-4; TRBD1 might be the D (5 bases). V was pared by 5 bases and J by 1 base, with 20 bases between. CDR1 and CDR2 from the germline V gene are SEHNR and FQNEAQ (reference sequence). The CDR3 contains 18 residues.

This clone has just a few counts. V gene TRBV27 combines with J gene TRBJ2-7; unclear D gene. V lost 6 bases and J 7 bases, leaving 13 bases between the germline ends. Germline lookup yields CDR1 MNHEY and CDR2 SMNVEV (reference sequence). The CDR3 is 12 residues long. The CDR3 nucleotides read TGTGCCAGCAGCCGAAACCTTGGGGAGCAGTACTTC. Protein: CASSRNLGEQYF.

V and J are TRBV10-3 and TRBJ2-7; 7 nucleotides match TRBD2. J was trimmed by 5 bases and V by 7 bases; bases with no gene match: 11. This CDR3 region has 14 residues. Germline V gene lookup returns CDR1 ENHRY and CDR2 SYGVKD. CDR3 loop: CAITPRTSPDEQYF. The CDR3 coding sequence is TGTGCCATCACCCCCCGGACTAGTCCAGACGAGCAGTACTTC.

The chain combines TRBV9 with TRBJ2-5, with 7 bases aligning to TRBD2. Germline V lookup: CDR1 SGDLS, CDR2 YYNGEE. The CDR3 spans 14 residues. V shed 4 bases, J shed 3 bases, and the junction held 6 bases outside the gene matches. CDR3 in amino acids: CASSSRLAEETQYF. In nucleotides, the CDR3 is TGTGCCAGCAGCTCCAGACTAGCAGAAGAGACCCAGTACTTC.

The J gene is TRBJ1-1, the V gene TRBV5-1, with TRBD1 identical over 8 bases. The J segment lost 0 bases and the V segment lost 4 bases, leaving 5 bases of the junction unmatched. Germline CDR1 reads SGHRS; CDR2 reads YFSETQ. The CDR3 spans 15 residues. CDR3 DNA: TGCGCCAGCAGCGTGGGACAGGTCATGAACACTGAAGCTTTCTTT. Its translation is CASSVGQVMNTEAFF.

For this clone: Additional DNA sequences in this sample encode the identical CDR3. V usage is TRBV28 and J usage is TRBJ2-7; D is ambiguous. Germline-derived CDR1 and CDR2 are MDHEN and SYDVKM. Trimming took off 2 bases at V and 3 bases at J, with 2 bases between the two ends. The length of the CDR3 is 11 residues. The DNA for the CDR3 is TGTGCCAGCAGTTTAAACTACGAGCAGTACTTC. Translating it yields CASSLNYEQYF.